The 7 T cell receptor beta chains reported below all come from one sample, sequenced in a study of cytomegalovirus exposure and HLA in healthy donors. The study ran its PCR with 60 Vbeta and 13 Jbeta primers. Generated by immunoSEQ multiplex PCR, the TCRdb table keeps only in-frame clones and is missing some. The sample has 110,000 to 150,000 clones, about 64% seen once. The specimen sequenced was PBMCs. Receptors originate from a man aged 55 to 69 in good health and CMV-seronegative.

This chain joins TRBV29-1 and TRBJ2-7; 7 bases are shared with TRBD1. Germline V gene data show CDR1 as SQVTM and CDR2 as ANQGSEA. CDR3 length equals 14 residues. The ends lost 0 bases at V and 3 bases at J; junction bases unmatched: 5. CDR3 nucleotides: TGCAGCGTTGAAGATCCGGGACAGAACTACGAGCAGTACTTC. Translated, it gives CSVEDPGQNYEQYF.

This clone was recorded once. The rearrangement uses TRBV11-1 and TRBJ2-7, with 9 bases identical to TRBD2. Germline V gene sequence: CDR1 SGHAT, CDR2 FQDESV (reference sequence). CDR3 size: 18 residues. After removal of 0 bases from V and 4 bases from J, the junction contained 13 bases not matched to a gene. The CDR3 nucleotides are TGTGCCAGCAGCTTAGCGACTAGCGGACACGAAAGGATGTACGAGCAGTACTTC. Translation gives CASSLATSGHERMYEQYF.

The table lists this clone with a few counts. V is TRBV5-1 and J is TRBJ2-3; D remains unclear. The length of the CDR3 is 14 residues. The ends were cut back, 3 bases at V and 0 bases at J, with 8 bases in the middle. The V gene's germline CDR1 is SGHRS and CDR2 YFSETQ. The CDR3 DNA reads TGCGCCAGCAGCTCGACAACTAGCACAGATACGCAGTATTTT. This codes for CASSSTTSTDTQYF.

The chain carries TRBV5-1 and TRBJ2-5; possibly TRBD2 for D (6 bases). The CDR3 length is 14 residues. Trimming pared 0 bases from V and 2 bases from J, leaving 8 bases between. Germline V gene sequence: CDR1 SGHRS, CDR2 YFSETQ. The CDR3 DNA follows: TGCGCCAGCAGCTTGGGTGGGAGGCAAGAGACCCAGTACTTC. It yields the protein CASSLGGRQETQYF.

The gene calls are TRBV5-6 and TRBJ1-5; 7 bases agree with TRBD1. J was trimmed by 7 bases and V by 2 bases; bases with no gene match: 9. This CDR3 spans 15 amino acids. Germline loops: CDR1 SGHDT, CDR2 YYEEEE. DNA for the CDR3: TGTGCCAGCAGCTTCGAGACAGGGAGGACGCAGCCCCAGCATTTT. It translates to CASSFETGRTQPQHF.

This sequence joins TRBV28 and TRBJ1-5; D might be TRBD1 (5 bases). The CDR3 has 14 residues. Trimming took 7 bases from V and 0 from J, leaving 10 bases between them. The germline CDR1 and CDR2 sequences are MDHEN and SYDVKM. In DNA, the CDR3 is TGTGCCAGCACCATGACAGATAGCAATCAGCCCCAGCATTTT. Amino acids: CASTMTDSNQPQHF.

V gene TRBV9 combines with J gene TRBJ2-2, with D possibly TRBD2 on 6 matching bases. Looked up from germline, CDR1 is SGDLS and CDR2 is YYNGEE. The CDR3 totals 17 residues. Trimming left V 0 bases short and J 5 bases short, with 17 bases between. The CDR3 spells CASSVVGGDGLTGELFF. For the CDR3, the DNA is TGTGCCAGCAGCGTAGTAGGCGGGGACGGGTTAACCGGGGAGCTGTTTTTT.